The sequence of this T cell receptor beta chain was determined in a study of OX40 agonist ivuxolimab in advanced cancers. With autoimmune disease history or systemic immunosuppression, patients were excluded. The V end was cut by 3 bases, the J end by 4 bases, with 17 bases between. Germline V gene sequence: CDR1 SGHVS, CDR2 FQNEAQ. The CDR3 sequence is 16 residues long. Assay: immunoSEQ multiplex PCR; the TCRdb copy retains only in-frame clones and omits some. This sample has around 64,000 clones, with roughly 85% found just once. This clonotype originated in an adult with an advanced solid tumor such as melanoma, head and neck, liver or kidney cancer. The rearrangement links TRBV7-8 to TRBJ2-3; possibly TRBD1 for D (5 bases). The input for sequencing was CD4+ or CD8+ T cells sorted from blood, taken in a trial of the OX40 agonist ivuxolimab. The CDR3 here is CASSFVGQGLSDTQYF. The DNA for the CDR3 is TGTGCCAGCAGCTTCGTTGGGCAGGGTTTATCAGATACGCAGTATTTT.